A selection of T cell receptor beta chains follows, all from one sample in a study of T cell responses to AZD1222 COVID-19 vaccine. Sequenced by immunoSEQ multiplex PCR; TCRdb stores in-frame clones only, minus some. The sample carries roughly 95,000 clones, roughly 90% recorded once. The sample was peripheral blood, taken on day 0 of AZD1222 vaccination. These receptors all come from an adult in good health. Both conserved end residues are part of each CDR3. Fields, in order: J gene, V gene, CDR3 protein.

>TRBJ1-6|TRBV25-1
CASSATGEWRSPLHF
>TRBJ2-3|TRBV6-5
CASTSPGTDTQYF
>TRBJ2-2|TRBV28
CASSTPRVGLNTGELFF
>TRBJ2-2|TRBV5-6
CASRLLDRLGGELFF
>TRBJ2-7|TRBV28
CASNSGLAGVDEQYF
>TRBJ1-1|TRBV7-2
CASSLAGGARTEAFF
>TRBJ2-5|TRBV28
CASSSAGTGGAETQYF
>TRBJ2-5|TRBV18
CASSQGLARETQYF
>TRBJ2-1|TRBV14
CASSLLLTGADEQFF
>TRBJ2-1|TRBV20-1
CSASLLTPNEQFF
>TRBJ2-3|TRBV6-6
CASSYQTSRDTQYF
>TRBJ2-5|TRBV27
CASSLSLSGQGQETQYF
>TRBJ2-7|TRBV5-1
CASSLTGEGLYEQYF
>TRBJ1-1|TRBV9
CASSVDPLLRTEAFF
>TRBJ1-5|TRBV28
CASSLEQLKQPQHF
>TRBJ1-6|TRBV5-6
CASSSVIRNSPLHF
>TRBJ1-1|TRBV30
CAWSRGQGNTEAFF
>TRBJ2-3|TRBV3-1/TRBV3-2
CASSQFTDTQYF
>TRBJ1-3|TRBV19
CASRRPGGNGNTIYF
>TRBJ2-2|TRBV28
CASRSRGGDYTGELFF
>TRBJ1-2|TRBV14
CASSQTGGTNYGYTF